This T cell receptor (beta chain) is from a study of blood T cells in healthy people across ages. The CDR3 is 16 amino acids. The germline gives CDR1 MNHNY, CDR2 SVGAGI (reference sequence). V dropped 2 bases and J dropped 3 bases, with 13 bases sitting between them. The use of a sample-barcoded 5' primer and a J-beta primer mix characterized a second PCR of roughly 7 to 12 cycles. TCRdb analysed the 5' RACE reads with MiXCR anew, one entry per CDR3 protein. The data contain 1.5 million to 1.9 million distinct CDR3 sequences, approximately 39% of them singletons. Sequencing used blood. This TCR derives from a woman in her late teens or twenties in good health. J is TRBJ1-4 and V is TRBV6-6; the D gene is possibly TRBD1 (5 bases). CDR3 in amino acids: CASSYRAGAANEKLFF. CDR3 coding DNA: TGTGCCAGCAGTTACCGGGCTGGGGCAGCTAATGAAAAACTGTTTTTT.